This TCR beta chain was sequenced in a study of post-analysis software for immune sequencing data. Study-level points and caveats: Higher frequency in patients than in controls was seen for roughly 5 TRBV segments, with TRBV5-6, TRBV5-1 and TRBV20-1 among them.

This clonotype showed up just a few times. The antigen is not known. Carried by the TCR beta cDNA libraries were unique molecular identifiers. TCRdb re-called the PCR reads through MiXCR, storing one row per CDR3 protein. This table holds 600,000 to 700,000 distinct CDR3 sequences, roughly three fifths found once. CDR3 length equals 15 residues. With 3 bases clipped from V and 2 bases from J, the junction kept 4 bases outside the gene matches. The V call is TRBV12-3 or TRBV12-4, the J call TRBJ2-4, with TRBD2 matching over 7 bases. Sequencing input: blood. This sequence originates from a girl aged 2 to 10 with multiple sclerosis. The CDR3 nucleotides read TGTGCCAGCAGTTTGAGGGAGGGTACCAAAAACATTCAGTACTTC. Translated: CASSLREGTKNIQYF.